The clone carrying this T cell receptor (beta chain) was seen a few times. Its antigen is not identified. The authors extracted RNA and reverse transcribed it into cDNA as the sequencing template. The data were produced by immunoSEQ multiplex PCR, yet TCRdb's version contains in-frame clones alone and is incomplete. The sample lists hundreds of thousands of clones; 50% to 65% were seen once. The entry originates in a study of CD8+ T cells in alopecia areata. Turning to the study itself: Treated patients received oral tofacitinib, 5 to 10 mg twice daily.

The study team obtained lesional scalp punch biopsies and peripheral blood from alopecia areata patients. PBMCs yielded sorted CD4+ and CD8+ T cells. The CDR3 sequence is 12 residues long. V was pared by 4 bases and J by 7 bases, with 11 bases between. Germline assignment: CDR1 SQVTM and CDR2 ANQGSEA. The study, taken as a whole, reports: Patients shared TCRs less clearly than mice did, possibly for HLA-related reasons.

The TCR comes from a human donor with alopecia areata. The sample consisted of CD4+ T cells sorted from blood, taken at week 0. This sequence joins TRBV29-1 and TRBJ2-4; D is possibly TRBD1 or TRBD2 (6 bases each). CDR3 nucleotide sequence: TGCAGCGTTGGGGGGGCGGAGAACATTCAGTACTTC. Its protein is CSVGGAENIQYF.